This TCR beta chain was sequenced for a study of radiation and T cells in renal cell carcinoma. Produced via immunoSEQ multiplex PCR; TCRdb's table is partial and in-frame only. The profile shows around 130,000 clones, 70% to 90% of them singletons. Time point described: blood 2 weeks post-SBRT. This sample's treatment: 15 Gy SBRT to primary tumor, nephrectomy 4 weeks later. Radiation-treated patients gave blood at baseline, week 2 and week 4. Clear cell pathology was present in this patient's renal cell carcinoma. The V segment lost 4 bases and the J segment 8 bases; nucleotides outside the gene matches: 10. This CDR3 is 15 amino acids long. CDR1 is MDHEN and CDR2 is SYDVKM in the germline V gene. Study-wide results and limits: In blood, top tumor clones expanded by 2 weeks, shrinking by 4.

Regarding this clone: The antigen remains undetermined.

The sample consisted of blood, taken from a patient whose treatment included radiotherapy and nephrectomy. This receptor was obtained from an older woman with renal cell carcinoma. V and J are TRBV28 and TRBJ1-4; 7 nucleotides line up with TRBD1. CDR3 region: CASSSQRGLGEKLFF. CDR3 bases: TGTGCCAGCAGTTCTCAGAGGGGGCTCGGAGAAAAACTGTTTTTT.